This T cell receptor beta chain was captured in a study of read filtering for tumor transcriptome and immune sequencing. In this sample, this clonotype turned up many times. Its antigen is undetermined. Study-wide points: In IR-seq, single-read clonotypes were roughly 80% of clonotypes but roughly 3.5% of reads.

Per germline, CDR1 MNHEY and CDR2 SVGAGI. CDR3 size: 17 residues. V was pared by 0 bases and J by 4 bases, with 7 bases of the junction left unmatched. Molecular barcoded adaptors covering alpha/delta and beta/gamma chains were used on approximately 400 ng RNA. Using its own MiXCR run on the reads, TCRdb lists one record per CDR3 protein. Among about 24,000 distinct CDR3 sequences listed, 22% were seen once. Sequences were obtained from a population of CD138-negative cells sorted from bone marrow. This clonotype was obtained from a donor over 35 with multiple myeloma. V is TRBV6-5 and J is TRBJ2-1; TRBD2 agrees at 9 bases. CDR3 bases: TGTGCCAGCAGTTACTCAGGGGCTAGCGGGGTTTACAATGAGCAGTTCTTC. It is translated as CASSYSGASGVYNEQFF.